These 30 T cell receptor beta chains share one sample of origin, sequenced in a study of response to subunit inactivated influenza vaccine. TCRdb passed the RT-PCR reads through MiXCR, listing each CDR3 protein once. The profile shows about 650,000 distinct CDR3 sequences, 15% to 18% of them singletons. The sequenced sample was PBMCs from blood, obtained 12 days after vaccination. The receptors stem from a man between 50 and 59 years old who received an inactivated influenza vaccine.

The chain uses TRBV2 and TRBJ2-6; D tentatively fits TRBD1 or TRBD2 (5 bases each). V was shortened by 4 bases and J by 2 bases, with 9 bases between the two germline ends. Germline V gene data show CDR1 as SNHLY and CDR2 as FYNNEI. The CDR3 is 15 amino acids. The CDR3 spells CASSVRGAGANVLTF. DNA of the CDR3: TGTGCCAGCAGTGTAAGGGGAGCTGGGGCCAACGTCCTGACTTTC.

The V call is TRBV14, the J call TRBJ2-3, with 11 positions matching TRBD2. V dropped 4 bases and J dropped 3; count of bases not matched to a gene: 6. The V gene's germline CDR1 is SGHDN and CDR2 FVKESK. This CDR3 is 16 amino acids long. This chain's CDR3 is CASSRIAGGSTDTQYF. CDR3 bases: TGTGCCAGCAGCCGCATAGCGGGAGGGTCAACAGATACGCAGTATTTT.

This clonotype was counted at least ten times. CDR3 loop: CASSPTGTGGLYEQFF. As DNA, the CDR3 is TGTGCCAGCAGTCCAACCGGGACAGGGGGTTTATATGAGCAGTTCTTC. V usage is TRBV12-3 or TRBV12-4 and J usage is TRBJ2-1, with TRBD1 identical over 11 bases. The CDR3 is made up of 16 amino acids. V lost 5 bases to trimming and J lost 8 bases; unmatched junction nucleotides: 11.

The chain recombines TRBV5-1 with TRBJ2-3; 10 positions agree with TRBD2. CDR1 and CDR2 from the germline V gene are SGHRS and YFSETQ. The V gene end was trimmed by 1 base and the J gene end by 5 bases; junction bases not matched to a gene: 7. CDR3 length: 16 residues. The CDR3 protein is CASSLSLAGEVDTQYF. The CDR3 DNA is TGCGCCAGCAGCTTGTCGCTAGCGGGGGAAGTAGATACGCAGTATTTT. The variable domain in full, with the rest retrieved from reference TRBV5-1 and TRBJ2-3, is KAGVTQTPRYLIKTRGQQVTLSCSPISGHRSVSWYQQTPGQGLQFLFEYFSETQRNKGNFPGRFSGRQFSNSRSEMNVSTLELGDSALYLCASSLSLAGEVDTQYFGPGTRLTVL.

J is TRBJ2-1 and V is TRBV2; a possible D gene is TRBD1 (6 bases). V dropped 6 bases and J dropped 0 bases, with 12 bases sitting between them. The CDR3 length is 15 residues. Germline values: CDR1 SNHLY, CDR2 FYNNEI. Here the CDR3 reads CASRVTGVSYNEQFF. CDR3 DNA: TGTGCCAGCAGAGTGACAGGAGTCTCCTACAATGAGCAGTTCTTC. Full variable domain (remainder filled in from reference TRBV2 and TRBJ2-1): EPEVTQTPSHQVTQMGQEVILRCVPISNHLYFYWYRQILGQKVEFLVSFYNNEISEKSEIFDDQFSVERPDGSNFTLKIRSTKLEDSAMYFCASRVTGVSYNEQFFGPGTRLTVL.

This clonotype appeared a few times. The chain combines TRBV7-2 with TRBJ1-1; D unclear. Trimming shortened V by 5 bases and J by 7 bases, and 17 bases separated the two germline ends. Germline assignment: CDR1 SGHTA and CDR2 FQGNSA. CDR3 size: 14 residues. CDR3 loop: CASSNAHHEVEAFF. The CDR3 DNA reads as TGTGCCAGCAGCAACGCGCACCATGAGGTTGAAGCTTTCTTT.

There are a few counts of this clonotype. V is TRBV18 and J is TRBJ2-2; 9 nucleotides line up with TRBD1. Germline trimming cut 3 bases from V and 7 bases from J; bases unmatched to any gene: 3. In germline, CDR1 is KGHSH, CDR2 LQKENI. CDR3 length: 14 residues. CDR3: CASSPGQGVGELFF. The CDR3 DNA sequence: TGTGCCAGCTCACCGGGACAGGGAGTCGGGGAGCTGTTTTTT. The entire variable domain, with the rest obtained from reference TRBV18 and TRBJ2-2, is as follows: NAGVMQNPRHLVRRRGQEARLRCSPMKGHSHVYWYRQLPEEGLKFMVYLQKENIIDESGMPKERFSAEFPKEGPSILRIQQVVRGDSAAYFCASSPGQGVGELFFGEGSRLTVL.

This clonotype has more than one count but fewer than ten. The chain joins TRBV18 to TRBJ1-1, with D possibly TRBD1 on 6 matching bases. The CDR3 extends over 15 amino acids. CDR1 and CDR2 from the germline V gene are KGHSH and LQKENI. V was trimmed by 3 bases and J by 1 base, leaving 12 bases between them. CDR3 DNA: TGTGCCAGCTCACCTCGGGGGGGGCGGAACACTGAAGCTTTCTTT. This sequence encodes CASSPRGGRNTEAFF.

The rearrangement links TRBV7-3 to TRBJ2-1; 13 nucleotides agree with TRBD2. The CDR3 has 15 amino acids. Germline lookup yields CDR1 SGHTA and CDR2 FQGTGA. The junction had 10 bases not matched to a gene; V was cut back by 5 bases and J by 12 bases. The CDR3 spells CASSQTSGRASGQFF. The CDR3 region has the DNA TGTGCCAGCAGCCAAACTAGCGGGAGGGCAAGTGGGCAGTTCTTC.

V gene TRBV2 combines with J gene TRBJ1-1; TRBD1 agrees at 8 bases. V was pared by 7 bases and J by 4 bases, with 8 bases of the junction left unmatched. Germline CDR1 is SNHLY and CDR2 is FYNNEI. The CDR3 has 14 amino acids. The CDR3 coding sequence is TGTGCCAGCATGACCCAGGGGGCAGGCACTGAAGCTTTCTTT. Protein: CASMTQGAGTEAFF.

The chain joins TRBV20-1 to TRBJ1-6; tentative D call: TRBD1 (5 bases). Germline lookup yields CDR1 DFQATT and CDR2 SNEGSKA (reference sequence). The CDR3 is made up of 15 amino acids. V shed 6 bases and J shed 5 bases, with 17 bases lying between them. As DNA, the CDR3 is TGCAGTGCCCGAGAGGGGAGCACCAATAATTCACCCCTCCACTTT. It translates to CSAREGSTNNSPLHF.

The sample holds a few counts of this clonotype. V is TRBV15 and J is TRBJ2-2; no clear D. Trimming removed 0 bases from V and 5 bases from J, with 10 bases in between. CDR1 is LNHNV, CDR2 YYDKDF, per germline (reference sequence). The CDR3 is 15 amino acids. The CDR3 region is CATSRDKLGTGELFF. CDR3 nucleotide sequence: TGTGCCACCAGCAGAGACAAACTGGGGACCGGGGAGCTGTTTTTT.

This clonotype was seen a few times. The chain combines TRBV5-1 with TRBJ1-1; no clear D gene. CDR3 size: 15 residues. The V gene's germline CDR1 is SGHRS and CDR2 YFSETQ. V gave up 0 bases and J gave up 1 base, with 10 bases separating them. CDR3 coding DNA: TGCGCCAGCAGCTTGGGGCCGGGATGGAACACTGAAGCTTTCTTT. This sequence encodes CASSLGPGWNTEAFF.

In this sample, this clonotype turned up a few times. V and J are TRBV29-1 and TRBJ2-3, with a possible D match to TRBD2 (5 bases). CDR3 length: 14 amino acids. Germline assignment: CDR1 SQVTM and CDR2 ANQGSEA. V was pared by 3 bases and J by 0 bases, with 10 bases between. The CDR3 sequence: CSVDLSGSTDTQYF. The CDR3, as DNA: TGCAGCGTTGACCTGAGCGGAAGCACAGATACGCAGTATTTT.

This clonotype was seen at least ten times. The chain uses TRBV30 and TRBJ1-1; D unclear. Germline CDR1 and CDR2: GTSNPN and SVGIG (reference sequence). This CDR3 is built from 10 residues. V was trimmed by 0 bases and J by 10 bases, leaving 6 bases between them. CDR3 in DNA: TGTGCCTGGAGTGTACACCGAGCTTTCTTT. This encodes CAWSVHRAFF.

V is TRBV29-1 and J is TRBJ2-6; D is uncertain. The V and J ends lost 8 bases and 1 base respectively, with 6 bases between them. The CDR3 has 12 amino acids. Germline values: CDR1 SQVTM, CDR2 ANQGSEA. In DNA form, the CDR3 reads TGCAGCATCGGATCTGGGGCCAACGTCCTGACTTTC. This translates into CSIGSGANVLTF.

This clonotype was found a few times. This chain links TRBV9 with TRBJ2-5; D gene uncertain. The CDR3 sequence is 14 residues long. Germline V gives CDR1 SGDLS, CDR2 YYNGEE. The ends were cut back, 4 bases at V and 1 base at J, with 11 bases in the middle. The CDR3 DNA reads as TGTGCCAGCAGCCTCCGACATTTCCAAGAGACCCAGTACTTC. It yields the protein CASSLRHFQETQYF.

CDR3 loop: CASSQEEGAAGQPQHF. The CDR3, as DNA: TGTGCCAGCAGCCAAGAAGAGGGGGCCGCTGGTCAGCCCCAGCATTTT. The chain carries TRBV14 and TRBJ1-5; 7 bases are shared with TRBD1. The V gene end was trimmed by 0 bases and the J gene end by 6 bases; junction bases not matched to a gene: 8. This CDR3 contains 16 residues. The germline V gene has CDR1 SGHDN and CDR2 FVKESK.

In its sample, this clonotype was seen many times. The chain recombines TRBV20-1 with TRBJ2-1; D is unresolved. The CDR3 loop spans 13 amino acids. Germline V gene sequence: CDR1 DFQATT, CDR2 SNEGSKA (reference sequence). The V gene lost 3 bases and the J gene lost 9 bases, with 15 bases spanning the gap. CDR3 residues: CSARGFFESEQFF. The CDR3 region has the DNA TGCAGTGCTAGGGGCTTTTTTGAAAGTGAGCAGTTCTTC.

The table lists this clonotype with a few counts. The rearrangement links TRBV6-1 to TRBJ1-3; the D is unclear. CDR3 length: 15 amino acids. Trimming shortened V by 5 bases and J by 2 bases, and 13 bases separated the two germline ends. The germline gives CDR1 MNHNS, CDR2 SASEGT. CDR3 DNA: TGTGCCAGCAGTCTAAGGGCGGGTACTGGAAACACCATATATTTT. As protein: CASSLRAGTGNTIYF.

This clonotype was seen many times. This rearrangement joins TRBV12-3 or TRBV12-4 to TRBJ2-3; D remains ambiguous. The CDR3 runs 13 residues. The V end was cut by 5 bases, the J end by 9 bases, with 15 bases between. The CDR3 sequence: CASSPQPLGTQYF. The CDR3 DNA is TGTGCCAGCAGTCCGCAACCGTTAGGCACGCAGTATTTT.

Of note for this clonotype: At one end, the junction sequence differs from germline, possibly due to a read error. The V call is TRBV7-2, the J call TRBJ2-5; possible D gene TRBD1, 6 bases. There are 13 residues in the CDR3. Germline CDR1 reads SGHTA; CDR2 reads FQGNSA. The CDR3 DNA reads TGTGTCAGCAGCGGACAGACCCAAGAGACCCAGTACTTC. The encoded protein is CVSSGQTQETQYF.

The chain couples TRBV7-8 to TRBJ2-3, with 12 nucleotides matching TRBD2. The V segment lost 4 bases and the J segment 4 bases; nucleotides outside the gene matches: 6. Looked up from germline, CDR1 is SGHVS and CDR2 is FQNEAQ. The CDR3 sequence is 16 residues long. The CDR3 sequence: CASSSGLAGHSDTQYF. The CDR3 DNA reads TGTGCCAGCAGCTCCGGACTAGCGGGGCACTCAGATACGCAGTATTTT.

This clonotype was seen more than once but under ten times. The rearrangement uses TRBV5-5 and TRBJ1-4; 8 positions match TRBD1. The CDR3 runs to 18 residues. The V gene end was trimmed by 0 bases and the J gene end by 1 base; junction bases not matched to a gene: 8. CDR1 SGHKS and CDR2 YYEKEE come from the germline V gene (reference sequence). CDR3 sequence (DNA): TGTGCCAGCAGCTTGGACGGACAGGGAGATAAAACTAATGAAAAACTGTTTTTT. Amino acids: CASSLDGQGDKTNEKLFF.

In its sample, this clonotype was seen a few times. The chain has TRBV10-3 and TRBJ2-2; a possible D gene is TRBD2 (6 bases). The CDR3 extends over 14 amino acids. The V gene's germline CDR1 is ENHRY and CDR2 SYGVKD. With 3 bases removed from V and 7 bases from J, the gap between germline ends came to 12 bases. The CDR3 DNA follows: TGTGCCATCAGTGACAAGGCCGGGGGCGGGGAGCTGTTTTTT. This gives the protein CAISDKAGGGELFF.

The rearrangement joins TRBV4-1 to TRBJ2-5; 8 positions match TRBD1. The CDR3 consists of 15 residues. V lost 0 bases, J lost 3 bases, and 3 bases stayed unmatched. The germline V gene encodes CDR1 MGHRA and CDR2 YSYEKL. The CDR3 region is CASSQEKTGEETQYF. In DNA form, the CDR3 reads TGCGCCAGCAGCCAAGAGAAGACAGGGGAAGAGACCCAGTACTTC.

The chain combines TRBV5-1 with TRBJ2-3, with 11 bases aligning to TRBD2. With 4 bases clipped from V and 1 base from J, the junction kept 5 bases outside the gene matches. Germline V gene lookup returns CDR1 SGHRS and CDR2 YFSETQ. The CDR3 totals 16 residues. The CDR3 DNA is TGCGCCAGCAGCCGTGAACTAGCGGGAGGCACAGATACGCAGTATTTT. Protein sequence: CASSRELAGGTDTQYF.

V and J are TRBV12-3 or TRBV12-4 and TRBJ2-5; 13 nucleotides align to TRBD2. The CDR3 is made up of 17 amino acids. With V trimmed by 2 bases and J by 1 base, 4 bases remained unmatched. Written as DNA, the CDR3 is TGTGCCAGCAGTTTACCCGGGACTAGCGGGGCCCAAGAGACCCAGTACTTC. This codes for CASSLPGTSGAQETQYF.

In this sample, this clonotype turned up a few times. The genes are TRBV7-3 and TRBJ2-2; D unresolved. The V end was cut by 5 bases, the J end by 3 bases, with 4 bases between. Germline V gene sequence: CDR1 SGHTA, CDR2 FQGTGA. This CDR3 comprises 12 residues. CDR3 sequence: CASSQYTGELFF. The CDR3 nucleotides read TGTGCCAGCAGCCAATACACCGGGGAGCTGTTTTTT.

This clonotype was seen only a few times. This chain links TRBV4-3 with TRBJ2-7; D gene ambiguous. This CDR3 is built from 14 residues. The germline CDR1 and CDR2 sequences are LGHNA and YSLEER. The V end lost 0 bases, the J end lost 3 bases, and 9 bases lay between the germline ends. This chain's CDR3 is CASSQETGYYEQYF. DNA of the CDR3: TGCGCCAGCAGCCAAGAAACGGGCTACTACGAGCAGTACTTC.